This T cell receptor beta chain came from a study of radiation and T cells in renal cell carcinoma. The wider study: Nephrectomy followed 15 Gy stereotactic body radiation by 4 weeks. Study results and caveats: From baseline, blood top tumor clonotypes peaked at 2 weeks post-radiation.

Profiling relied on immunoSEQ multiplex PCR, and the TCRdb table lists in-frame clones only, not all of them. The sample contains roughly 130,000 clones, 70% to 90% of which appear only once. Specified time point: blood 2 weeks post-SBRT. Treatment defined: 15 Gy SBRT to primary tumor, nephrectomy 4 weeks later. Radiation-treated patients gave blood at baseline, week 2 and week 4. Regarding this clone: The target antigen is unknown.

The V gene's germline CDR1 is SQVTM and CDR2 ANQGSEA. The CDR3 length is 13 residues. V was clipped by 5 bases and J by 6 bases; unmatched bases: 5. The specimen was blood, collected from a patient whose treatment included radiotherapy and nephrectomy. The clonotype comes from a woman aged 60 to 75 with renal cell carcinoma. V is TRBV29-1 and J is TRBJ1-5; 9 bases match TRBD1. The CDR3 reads CSVTDRGSQPQHF. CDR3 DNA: TGCAGCGTTACCGACAGGGGGAGTCAGCCCCAGCATTTT.